This T cell receptor (beta chain) was retrieved from a study of T cell repertoires in cytomegalovirus infection. Turning to the study itself: Public TCR beta signatures were indicative of both CMV infection and a matching HLA type.

Each CDR3 protein gets one entry after TCRdb re-called the reads with MiXCR. The data contain hundreds of thousands of distinct CDR3 sequences, roughly 10% of them singletons. This clonotype showed up many times. The antigen remains unidentified. General study findings and limits: Frequencies of public TCR beta families were cumulated, and this identified carriers of CMV plus the relevant HLA. HLA-C-restricted, CMV-specific TCR beta clonotypes were dominant ex vivo.

Material: PBMCs. The receptor was derived from a human donor in good health (CMV status not recorded). Some clones in this sample may be carry-over from other donors' samples.

The CDR3, as DNA: TGTGCTAGTGGTTCCCGATTGGCGGGGAGGGTGGGTTACGAGCAGTACTTC. Its translation is CASGSRLAGRVGYEQYF. The chain combines TRBV12-5 with TRBJ2-7; 7 bases map to TRBD2. Looked up from germline, CDR1 is LGHNT and CDR2 is FRNRAP. The CDR3 totals 17 residues. V gave up 4 bases and J gave up 4 bases; unmatched junction bases: 16.